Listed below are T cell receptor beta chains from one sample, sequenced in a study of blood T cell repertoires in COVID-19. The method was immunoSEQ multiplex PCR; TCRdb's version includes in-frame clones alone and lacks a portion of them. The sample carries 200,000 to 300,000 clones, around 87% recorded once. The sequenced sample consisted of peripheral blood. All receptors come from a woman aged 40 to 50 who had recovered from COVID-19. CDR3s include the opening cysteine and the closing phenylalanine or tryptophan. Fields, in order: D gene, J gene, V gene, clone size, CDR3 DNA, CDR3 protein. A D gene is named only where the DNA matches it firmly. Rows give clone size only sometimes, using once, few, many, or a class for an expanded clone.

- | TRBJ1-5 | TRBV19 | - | TGTGCCAGTAAGGAGGGCAGGGCGAGGTTTCAGCCCCAGCATTTT | CASKEGRARFQPQHF
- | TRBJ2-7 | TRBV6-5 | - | TGTGCCAGCAGTTACTTGGCAGCGAGCTCCTACGAGCAGTACTTC | CASSYLAASSYEQYF
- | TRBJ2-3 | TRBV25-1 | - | TGTGCCAGCAGCCCCGTCCCCGGGAGAGGTTTAGATACGCAGTATTTT | CASSPVPGRGLDTQYF
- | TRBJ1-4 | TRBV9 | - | TGTGCCAGCAGCGGCTCCGGGACACCTAAAGAAAAACTGTTTTTT | CASSGSGTPKEKLFF
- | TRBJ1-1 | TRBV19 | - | TGTGCCAGTAGTATGGGCTTCCTTAGGCCCACTGAAGCTTTCTTT | CASSMGFLRPTEAFF
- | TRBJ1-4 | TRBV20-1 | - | TGCAGTGCTACAGGAAATGAAAAACTGTTTTTT | CSATGNEKLFF
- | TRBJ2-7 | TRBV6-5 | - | TGTGCCAGCAGTTACTCGTCGCGTTACGAGCAGTACTTC | CASSYSSRYEQYF
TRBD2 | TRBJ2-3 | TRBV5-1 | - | TGCGCCAGCAGCTTGGGACGGGAGGGAAACGGCGACACAGATACGCAGTATTTT | CASSLGREGNGDTDTQYF
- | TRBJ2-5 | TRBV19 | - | TGTGCCAGTAGTAGGCGGTACTACCAAGAGACCCAGTACTTC | CASSRRYYQETQYF
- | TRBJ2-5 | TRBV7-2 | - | TGTGCCAGCAGCTCCCGGGGGGCGGGCCAAGAGACCCAGTACTTC | CASSSRGAGQETQYF
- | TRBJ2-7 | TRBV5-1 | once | TGCGCCAGCAGCGCTCAACAGGGTTTCTCCTACGAGCAGTACTTC | CASSAQQGFSYEQYF
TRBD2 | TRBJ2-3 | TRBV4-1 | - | TGCGCCAGCAGCCAAGTGGGACTAGCGGGACCCGTCGCAGATACGCAGTATTTT | CASSQVGLAGPVADTQYF
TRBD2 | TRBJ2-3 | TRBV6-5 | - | TGTGCCAGCAGTAGGACTAGCGAGGGGGGGGATACGCAGTATTTT | CASSRTSEGGDTQYF
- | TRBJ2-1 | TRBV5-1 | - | TGCGCCAGCAGCTTGGACCCGGTTTCCAAGCAGTTCTTC | CASSLDPVSKQFF
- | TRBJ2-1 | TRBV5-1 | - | TGCGCCAGCAGCTTGGCCTCTGCCTGGCCCTACAATGAGCAGTTCTTC | CASSLASAWPYNEQFF
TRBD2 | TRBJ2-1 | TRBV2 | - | TGTGCCAGCAGCGACCCGGGGGCTAGCGGGGGGTCCAATGAGCAGTTCTTC | CASSDPGASGGSNEQFF
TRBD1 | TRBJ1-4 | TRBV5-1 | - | TGCGCCAGCAGCCTCCTGGGACAGGCTAATGAAAAACTGTTTTTT | CASSLLGQANEKLFF
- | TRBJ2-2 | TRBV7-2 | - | TGTGCCAGCAGGCGACAAGGCCTCGCGAACACCGGGGAGCTGTTTTTT | CASRRQGLANTGELFF
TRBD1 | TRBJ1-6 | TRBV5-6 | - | TGTGCCAGCAGCTGGAGGGACAGCGATTTCTATAATTCACCCCTCCACTTT | CASSWRDSDFYNSPLHF
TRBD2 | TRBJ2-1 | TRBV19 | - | TGTGCCAGTAGTAACCGGGGGGGTACGTACAATGAGCAGTTCTTC | CASSNRGGTYNEQFF
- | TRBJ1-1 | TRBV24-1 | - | TGTGCCACCAGTGATTTCGGCGGGGTAGGGCCGGCGAACACTGAAGCTTTCTTT | CATSDFGGVGPANTEAFF
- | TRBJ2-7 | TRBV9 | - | TGTGCCAGCAGCGAGGGGCTCAGCCTCTCCGTGTACGAGCAGTACTTC | CASSEGLSLSVYEQYF
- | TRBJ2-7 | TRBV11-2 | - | TGTGCCAGCAGCTTAGGGTGGCAGGGATACGAGCAGTACTTC | CASSLGWQGYEQYF
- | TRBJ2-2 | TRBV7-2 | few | TGTGCCAGCAGCTTAGCATTACTCTTGCTGGACACCGGGGAGCTGTTTTTT | CASSLALLLLDTGELFF
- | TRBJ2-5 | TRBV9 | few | TGTGCCAGCAGCCCGACGGGGCGGGGCCAAGAGACCCAGTACTTC | CASSPTGRGQETQYF
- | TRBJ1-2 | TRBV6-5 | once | TGTGCCACGGCCCAGGCCAGCTATGGCTACACCTTC | CATAQASYGYTF
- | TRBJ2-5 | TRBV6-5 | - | TGTGCCAGCAGTTACTCGAGAGGGGTGGGGGGAGAGACCCAGTACTTC | CASSYSRGVGGETQYF
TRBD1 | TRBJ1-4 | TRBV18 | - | TGTGCCAGCACCCCCCGGACAGGGGAAGGTGAAAAACTGTTTTTT | CASTPRTGEGEKLFF
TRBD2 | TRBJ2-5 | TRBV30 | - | TGTGCCTGGAGTGTGGGACTAGCGGGGCTCCGGGAGACCCAGTACTTC | CAWSVGLAGLRETQYF
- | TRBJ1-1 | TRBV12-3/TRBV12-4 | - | TGTGCCAGCAGACCCCCCGGGGTAGGTGAAGCTTTCTTT | CASRPPGVGEAFF
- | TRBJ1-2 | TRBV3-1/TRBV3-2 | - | TGTGCCAGCAGCCAAGACCGTGAGGCAGGGAATGGCTACACCTTC | CASSQDREAGNGYTF
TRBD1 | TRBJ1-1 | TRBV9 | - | TGTGCCAGCAGCCGGGGACAGGGGAACACTGAAGCTTTCTTT | CASSRGQGNTEAFF
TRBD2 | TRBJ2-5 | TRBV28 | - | TGTGCCAGCAGTTCCCCGCGGGGGGGGACAGAGACCCAGTACTTC | CASSSPRGGTETQYF
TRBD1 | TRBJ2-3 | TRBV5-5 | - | TGTGCCAGCAGTCCTACCGGGACAGGGACAGATACGCAGTATTTT | CASSPTGTGTDTQYF
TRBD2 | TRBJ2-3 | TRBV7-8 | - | TGTGCCAGCAGCTCCGGATTAGCGGGGGGGGTTCGAGATACGCAGTATTTT | CASSSGLAGGVRDTQYF
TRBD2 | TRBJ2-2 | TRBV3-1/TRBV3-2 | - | TGTGCCAGCAGCGATCCTCTAGCGGGAAGCGACACCGGGGAGCTGTTTTTT | CASSDPLAGSDTGELFF
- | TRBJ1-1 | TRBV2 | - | TGTGCCAGCATAACCTCAAGGGGGATGAACACTGAAGCTTTCTTT | CASITSRGMNTEAFF
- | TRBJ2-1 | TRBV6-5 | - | TGTGCCAGCAGTTACACCGGACAGCTCGGTGGGAATGAGCAGTTCTTC | CASSYTGQLGGNEQFF
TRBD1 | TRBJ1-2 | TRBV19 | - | TGTGCCAGTAGTAGGGGGACAGTAGGCTACACCTTC | CASSRGTVGYTF
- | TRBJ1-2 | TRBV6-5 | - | TGTGCCAGCCAAGGGGGACACCTATCCTATGGCTACACCTTC | CASQGGHLSYGYTF
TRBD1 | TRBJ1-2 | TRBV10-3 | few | TGTGCCATCAACCCGGCAGGGGGAGAAGGCTACACCTTC | CAINPAGGEGYTF
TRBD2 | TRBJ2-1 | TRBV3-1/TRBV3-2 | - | TGTGCCAGCAGCCAAGATGCAGCGGGGGAAGGGTGGAATGAGCAGTTCTTC | CASSQDAAGEGWNEQFF
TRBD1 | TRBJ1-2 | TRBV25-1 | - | TGTGCCAGCAGCCACAGGGGACTTGGCTATGGCTACACCTTC | CASSHRGLGYGYTF
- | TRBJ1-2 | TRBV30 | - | TGTGCCTGGAGTGTACCAGGGGCAGGGGGCTACACCTTC | CAWSVPGAGGYTF
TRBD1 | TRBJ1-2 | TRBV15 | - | TGTGCCACCAGCAGAGATTTACAGGGGACTGGCTACACCTTC | CATSRDLQGTGYTF
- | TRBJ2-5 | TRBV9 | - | TGTGCCAGCAGCGTAGTGGGGGGTTCTGGGGAGACCCAGTACTTC | CASSVVGGSGETQYF
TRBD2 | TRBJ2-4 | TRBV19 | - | TGTGCCAGTGGTCGCCCATCTAGCGGGGGAACCAAAAACATTCAGTACTTC | CASGRPSSGGTKNIQYF
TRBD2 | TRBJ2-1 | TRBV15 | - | TGTGCCACCAGCAGCCCGACTAGCGGGGGGGGCAATGAGCAGTTCTTC | CATSSPTSGGGNEQFF
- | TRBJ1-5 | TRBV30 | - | TGTGCATCCGACAGATTCGGCAATCAGCCCCAGCATTTT | CASDRFGNQPQHF
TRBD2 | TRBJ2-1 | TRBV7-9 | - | TGTGCCAGCAGCTTACCCTCGCCGGGGGGAAAGTTCTTC | CASSLPSPGGKFF
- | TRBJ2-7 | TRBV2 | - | TGTGCCAGCAGCCAGGTTACCTACGAGCAGTACTTC | CASSQVTYEQYF
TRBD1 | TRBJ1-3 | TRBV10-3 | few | TGTGCCACCTTGCTCACAGGGGCGAGAAACACCATATATTTT | CATLLTGARNTIYF
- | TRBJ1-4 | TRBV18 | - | TGTGCCAGCTCACCCCGACCGTACGGGTCTTATAATGAAAAACTGTTTTTT | CASSPRPYGSYNEKLFF